The clone carrying this TCR beta chain was recorded a few times. The PCR contained 60 Vbeta and 13 Jbeta primers. Sequenced by immunoSEQ multiplex PCR; TCRdb stores in-frame clones only, minus some. This sample yields 70,000 or so clones, of which around 82% are seen a single time; under 2.5% belongs to the top ten. These data come from a study of cytomegalovirus exposure and HLA in healthy donors. Trimming left V 3 bases short and J 5 bases short, with 8 bases between. CDR1 is SGHAT, CDR2 FQNNGV, per germline. This CDR3 has 13 residues. The receptor comes from a man between 18 and 29 years old in good health and CMV-seronegative. The sample comprised PBMCs. The chain links TRBV11-2 to TRBJ2-1, with D possibly being TRBD2 (6 bases). The CDR3 protein is CASSFGGNNEQFF. The CDR3 DNA follows: TGTGCCAGCAGCTTCGGGGGTAACAATGAGCAGTTCTTC.